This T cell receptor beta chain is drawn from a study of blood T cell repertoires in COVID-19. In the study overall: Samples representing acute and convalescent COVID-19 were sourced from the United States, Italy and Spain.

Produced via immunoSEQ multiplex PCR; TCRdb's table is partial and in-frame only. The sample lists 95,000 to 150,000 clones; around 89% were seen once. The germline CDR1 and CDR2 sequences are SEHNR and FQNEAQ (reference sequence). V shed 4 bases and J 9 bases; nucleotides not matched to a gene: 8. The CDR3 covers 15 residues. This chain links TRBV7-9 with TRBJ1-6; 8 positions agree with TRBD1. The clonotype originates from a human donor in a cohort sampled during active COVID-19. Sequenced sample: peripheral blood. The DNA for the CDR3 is TGTGCCAGCAGCTCAGCCGGGACAGGTGGTTCACCCCTCCACTTT. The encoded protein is CASSSAGTGGSPLHF.